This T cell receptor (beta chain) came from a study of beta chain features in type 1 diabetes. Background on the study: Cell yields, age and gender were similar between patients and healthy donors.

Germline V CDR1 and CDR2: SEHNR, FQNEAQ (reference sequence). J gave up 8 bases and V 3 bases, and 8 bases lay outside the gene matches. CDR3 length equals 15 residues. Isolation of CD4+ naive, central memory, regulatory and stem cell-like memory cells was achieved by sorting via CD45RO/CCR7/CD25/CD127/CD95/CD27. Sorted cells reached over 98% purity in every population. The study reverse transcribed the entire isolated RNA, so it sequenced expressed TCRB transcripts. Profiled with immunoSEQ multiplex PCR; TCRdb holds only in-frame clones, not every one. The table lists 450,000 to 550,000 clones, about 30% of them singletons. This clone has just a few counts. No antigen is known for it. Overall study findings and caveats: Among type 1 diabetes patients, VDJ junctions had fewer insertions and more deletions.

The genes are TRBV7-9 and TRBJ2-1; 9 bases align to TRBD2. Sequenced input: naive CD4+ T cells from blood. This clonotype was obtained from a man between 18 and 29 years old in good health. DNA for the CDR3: TGTGCCAGCAGCTTGGGACTAGCAGCCACCGATGAGCAGTTCTTC. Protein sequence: CASSLGLAATDEQFF.